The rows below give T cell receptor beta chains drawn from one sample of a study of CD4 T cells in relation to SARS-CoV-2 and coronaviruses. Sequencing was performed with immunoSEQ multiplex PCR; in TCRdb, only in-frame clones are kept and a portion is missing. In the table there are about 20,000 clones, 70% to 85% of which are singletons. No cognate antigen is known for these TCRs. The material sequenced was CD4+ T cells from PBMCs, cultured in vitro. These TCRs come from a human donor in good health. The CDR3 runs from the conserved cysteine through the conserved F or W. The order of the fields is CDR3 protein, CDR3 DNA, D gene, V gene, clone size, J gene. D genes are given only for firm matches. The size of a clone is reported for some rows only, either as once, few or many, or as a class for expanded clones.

CSVPVGVSTDTQYF,TGCAGCGTCCCTGTGGGGGTTAGCACAGATACGCAGTATTTT,-,TRBV29-1,few,TRBJ2-3
CASSQAGLAGGPQYF,TGTGCCAGCAGCCAAGCGGGACTAGCGGGAGGGCCGCAGTACTTC,TRBD2,TRBV3-1/TRBV3-2,few,TRBJ2-7
CASSPWSGTVGSYGYTF,TGTGCCAGCAGCCCCTGGTCCGGGACAGTGGGGAGCTATGGCTACACCTTC,TRBD1,TRBV2,-,TRBJ1-2
CASRGLENTDTQYF,TGTGCCAGCAGGGGACTGGAGAACACAGATACGCAGTATTTT,-,TRBV2,-,TRBJ2-3
CAIRQGLATDTQYF,TGTGCCATCAGGCAAGGACTAGCAACAGATACGCAGTATTTT,TRBD2,TRBV10-3,-,TRBJ2-3
CASSIQGATIETQYF,TGTGCCAGTAGTATCCAAGGCGCTACCATAGAGACCCAGTACTTC,-,TRBV19,-,TRBJ2-5
CASGWSSGGADTQYF,TGTGCCAGCGGGTGGTCTAGCGGGGGGGCTGATACGCAGTATTTT,TRBD2,TRBV5-4,-,TRBJ2-3
CASSQCSDLYTGELFF,TGCGCCAGCAGTCAATGTTCGGACCTCTATACCGGGGAGCTGTTTTTT,-,TRBV23-1,-,TRBJ2-2
CASSQAGDQAYGYTF,TGTGCCAGCAGCCAAGCAGGGGATCAGGCCTATGGCTACACCTTC,-,TRBV4-2,-,TRBJ1-2
CASSHLGGRTGELFF,TGCGCCAGCAGCCATTTGGGGGGCCGAACCGGGGAGCTGTTTTTT,-,TRBV4-3,-,TRBJ2-2
CASSPPGVETQYF,TGTGCCAGTAGTCCTCCGGGAGTGGAGACCCAGTACTTC,-,TRBV19,-,TRBJ2-5
CASSLGFGGETQYF,TGTGCTAGCAGCTTAGGATTCGGGGGAGAGACCCAGTACTTC,-,TRBV7-7,-,TRBJ2-5
CASSSGTSGFF,TGTGCCAGCAGTTCCGGGACTAGCGGGTTCTTC,TRBD2,TRBV6-2/TRBV6-3,few,TRBJ2-1
CASTEWGGAAGELFF,TGTGCCAGCACCGAATGGGGGGGGGCCGCCGGGGAGCTGTTTTTT,-,TRBV2,-,TRBJ2-2
CASSLDPGRGGYGYTF,TGTGCCAGCAGCTTAGATCCAGGGCGGGGAGGCTATGGCTACACCTTC,-,TRBV7-9,-,TRBJ1-2
CASSSQGNYGYTF,TGTGCCAGCAGTTCTCAGGGGAACTATGGCTACACCTTC,-,TRBV2,-,TRBJ1-2
CASSLDRGGYSNQPQHF,TGTGCCAGCAGCTTAGACAGGGGAGGATATAGCAATCAGCCCCAGCATTTT,TRBD1,TRBV7-9,-,TRBJ1-5
CASSPGGSGTQYF,TGTGCCAGCAGCCCTGGGGGCTCGGGGACCCAGTACTTC,-,TRBV3-1/TRBV3-2,few,TRBJ2-5
CASSQDNRDYGYTF,TGCGCCAGCAGCCAAGATAACAGGGACTATGGCTACACCTTC,-,TRBV4-3,-,TRBJ1-2
CSASRTDSSYEQYF,TGCAGTGCTAGTAGGACGGATAGCTCCTACGAGCAGTACTTC,-,TRBV20-1,-,TRBJ2-7
CASRLLQGRTSGDTQYF,TGTGCCAGCAGGCTACTACAGGGTCGCACTTCTGGAGATACGCAGTATTTT,-,TRBV11-2,-,TRBJ2-3
CASSAGGGALTDTQYF,TGCGCCAGCAGCGCCGGCGGGGGGGCCTTAACAGATACGCAGTATTTT,TRBD2,TRBV5-1,-,TRBJ2-3
CASSPSNEQFF,TGTGCCAGCAGCCCCTCGAATGAGCAGTTCTTC,-,TRBV7-2,-,TRBJ2-1
CASSLRGETQYF,TGCGCCAGCAGCTTGAGGGGAGAGACCCAGTACTTC,-,TRBV5-1,-,TRBJ2-5
CASRREGFGEQYF,TGTGCCAGCAGAAGAGAGGGGTTCGGCGAGCAGTACTTC,-,TRBV7-9,few,TRBJ2-7
CASSPDREGNTGELFF,TGCGCCAGCAGCCCGGACAGAGAAGGGAACACCGGGGAGCTGTTTTTT,-,TRBV5-1,-,TRBJ2-2
CSASGGANQPQHF,TGCAGTGCTAGTGGAGGCGCCAATCAGCCCCAGCATTTT,-,TRBV20-1,-,TRBJ1-5
CASSQDRGNYGYTF,TGTGCCAGCAGTCAAGACAGGGGGAACTATGGCTACACCTTC,TRBD1,TRBV11-2,few,TRBJ1-2
CASIRRNTEAFF,TGTGCCAGCATCCGGAGGAACACTGAAGCTTTCTTT,-,TRBV6-5,-,TRBJ1-1
CASSFLAGARVGQETQYF,TGTGCCAGCAGCTTCCTAGCGGGCGCCCGAGTGGGGCAAGAGACCCAGTACTTC,TRBD2,TRBV11-2,-,TRBJ2-5
CASSLGSFGGYTF,TGTGCCAGCAGCTTAGGCTCATTTGGTGGCTACACCTTC,-,TRBV7-9,few,TRBJ1-2
CASSPGLTNQPQHF,TGTGCCAGCAGTCCTGGACTGACGAATCAGCCCCAGCATTTT,-,TRBV9,-,TRBJ1-5
CASSSGTGERGKLFF,TGTGCCAGCAGCTCGGGGACAGGGGAAAGAGGAAAACTGTTTTTT,TRBD1,TRBV7-2,-,TRBJ1-4
CAISDPRRGDGYTF,TGTGCCATCAGTGATCCGAGGAGGGGGGATGGCTACACCTTC,-,TRBV10-3,few,TRBJ1-2
CASSSLAGDEQFF,TGTGCCAGCAGCTCCCTTGCGGGGGATGAGCAGTTCTTC,TRBD2,TRBV11-2,-,TRBJ2-1
CASNSQGLAGGNEQFF,TGCGCCAGCAACTCCCAGGGACTAGCGGGAGGAAATGAGCAGTTCTTC,TRBD2,TRBV5-1,-,TRBJ2-1
CASTSSGKDTGELFF,TGTGCCAGCACCTCGAGCGGGAAGGACACCGGGGAGCTGTTTTTT,TRBD2,TRBV4-2,few,TRBJ2-2
CASSARRGSGSPGELFF,TGTGCCAGCAGCGCCCGGCGGGGTAGCGGGAGTCCCGGGGAGCTGTTTTTT,TRBD2,TRBV5-4,-,TRBJ2-2
CASLASGTDEQFF,TGTGCCAGCTTGGCTAGCGGGACGGACGAGCAGTTCTTC,TRBD2,TRBV6-5,-,TRBJ2-1
CASSTGPNEQYF,TGTGCCAGCAGTACGGGACCCAATGAGCAGTACTTC,-,TRBV6-6,-,TRBJ2-7
CASSQEQGLTEAFF,TGCGCCAGCAGCCAAGAACAGGGTCTCACTGAAGCTTTCTTT,-,TRBV4-3,few,TRBJ1-1